This record concerns one T cell receptor beta chain sequence. Its antigen is as yet unknown. The data derive from a study of shared clonotypes between healthy human individuals. The naive CD8 subset, CD45RO-negative cells positively selected for CCR7, excluded terminally differentiated effector memory CD45RA+ cells. This CDR3 is built from 17 residues. Deletions cut 4 bases from V and 0 bases from J, with 16 bases between. Germline CDR1 reads LGHNA; CDR2 reads YSLEER. Regarding the study as a whole: Tissue TCR repertoires likely differ from these blood-only repertoires. The diversity represented, both genetic and in exposure history, was limited by few donors.

Clones were sequenced by immunoSEQ multiplex PCR, and TCRdb holds only the in-frame ones, with some missing. The repertoire includes millions of clones, about 95% of them detected once, and around 1.1% sits in the top ten. The rearrangement uses TRBV4-3 and TRBJ1-3, with D unclear. The sequence was collected from a man aged 18 to 30 in good health. Material: naive CD8+ T cells sorted from blood. CDR3 bases: TGCGCCAGCAGCCGCCAACCCGGACCCAACTCTGGAAACACCATATATTTT. Its protein is CASSRQPGPNSGNTIYF.